This T cell receptor beta chain stems from a study of blood T cell repertoires in COVID-19. Study in general: Sample material is recorded as cDNA or gDNA derived from T cells, B-cell-depleted T cells, or PBMCs.

This table comes from immunoSEQ multiplex PCR, and its TCRdb copy is limited to in-frame clones, with some not included. This sample has around 400,000 clones, with approximately 87% found just once. The germline V gene has CDR1 SGHNT and CDR2 YENEEA. There are 14 residues in the CDR3. V lost 5 bases and J lost 6; bases outside the gene matches: 7. V usage is TRBV11-3 and J usage is TRBJ2-3; 8 bases match TRBD1. Sequencing used peripheral blood. The origin of this receptor is a woman aged 30 to 39 with COVID-19, enrolled during active disease. CDR3 sequence (DNA): TGTGCCAGCAGCCCGCAGGGGGCATGGGATACGCAGTATTTT. It specifies CASSPQGAWDTQYF.